This entry lists 32 T cell receptor beta chains sequenced from one sample in a study of blood T cells in healthy people across ages. Next came a second PCR, run for roughly 6 to 11 cycles, which used a sample-barcoded 5' primer along with a J-beta primer mix. TCRdb reprocessed the 5' RACE reads via MiXCR and lists one record per CDR3 protein. This sample has around 1,000,000 distinct CDR3 sequences, with 20% to 25% found just once. Another study also made use of these data, one on T cells of mothers and their children.

The material sequenced was blood. The receptors come from a girl aged 2-15 years in good health.

Only a few counts were recorded for this clonotype. CDR3 bases: TGCGCCAGCAGCTCCTCCGGGACTCCCTACGAGCAGTACTTC. Its protein is CASSSSGTPYEQYF. This chain connects TRBV5-1 to TRBJ2-7, with D possibly being TRBD2 (6 bases). Germline CDR1 SGHRS, CDR2 YFSETQ. Trimming left V 3 bases short and J 2 bases short, with 12 bases between. The CDR3 has 14 residues.

J is TRBJ1-1 and V is TRBV28; D call uncertain. The CDR3 has 14 amino acids. V lost 6 bases and J lost 3, with 14 bases in between. CDR1 is MDHEN, CDR2 SYDVKM, per germline. The chain's CDR3 is CASSPPKGYTEAFF. For the CDR3, the DNA is TGTGCCAGCAGCCCCCCCAAGGGATACACTGAAGCTTTCTTT.

Only a few counts were recorded for this clonotype. The chain recombines TRBV12-3 or TRBV12-4 with TRBJ1-1; possible D gene TRBD1, 6 bases. V lost 2 bases to trimming and J lost 0 bases, with 16 bases between them. CDR3 length: 17 residues. The CDR3 DNA sequence: TGTGCCAGCAGTTTAATCGGGCCAGGGGACATGAACACTGAAGCTTTCTTT. This codes for CASSLIGPGDMNTEAFF.

This chain joins TRBV5-1 and TRBJ1-2; D gene unclear. Germline V CDR1 and CDR2: SGHRS, YFSETQ. Trimming shortened V by 4 bases and J by 7 bases, and 14 bases separated the two germline ends. The CDR3 totals 13 residues. Here the CDR3 reads CASSLSSSGGYTF. CDR3 in DNA: TGCGCCAGCAGCCTAAGTTCGTCCGGTGGCTACACCTTC.

V usage is TRBV13 and J usage is TRBJ2-3; no definite D call. The length of the CDR3 is 13 residues. V lost 6 bases and J lost 1, with 8 bases in between. Looked up from germline, CDR1 is PRHDT and CDR2 is FYEKMQ (reference sequence). The CDR3 DNA sequence: TGTGCCAGCAGGACGCTGGGCACAGATACGCAGTATTTT. This translates into CASRTLGTDTQYF. Full variable domain (rest looked up from reference TRBV13 and TRBJ2-3): AAGVIQSPRHLIKEKRETATLKCYPIPRHDTVYWYQQGPGQDPQFLISFYEKMQSDKGSIPDRFSAQQFSDYHSELNMSSLELGDSALYFCASRTLGTDTQYFGPGTRLTVL.

This clonotype was detected a few times. The J gene is TRBJ2-5, the V gene TRBV4-1; D is perhaps TRBD2 (7 bases). With the DNA end fitting TRBJ2-7 better, the J assignment may be wrong. The CDR3 has 17 amino acids. Germline values: CDR1 MGHRA, CDR2 YSYEKL. DNA for the CDR3: TGCGCCAGCAGCCAAGAAATAGGCGGGGGCCTTACTGGCGAGCAGTACTTC. This translates into CASSQEIGGGLTGEQYF.

This clonotype was counted only a few times. The CDR3 coding sequence is TGTGCCAGCAGCCCCTTAGGAGGGCCTGGCTACACCTTC. As protein: CASSPLGGPGYTF. The V call is TRBV7-2, the J call TRBJ1-2; D not resolved. V lost 5 bases and J lost 7, with 14 bases in between. Germline V gene data show CDR1 as SGHTA and CDR2 as FQGNSA. This CDR3 contains 13 residues.

This chain connects TRBV20-1 to TRBJ2-2; the D gene is possibly TRBD2 (5 bases). The CDR3 length is 15 residues. CDR1 is DFQATT, CDR2 SNEGSKA, per germline (reference sequence). Deletions cut 3 bases from V and 2 bases from J, with 13 bases between. For the CDR3, the DNA is TGCAGTGCTAGGGACGGACTTATCAACACCGGGGAGCTGTTTTTT. Translating it yields CSARDGLINTGELFF.

This clonotype was picked up many times. The rearrangement joins TRBV4-1 to TRBJ1-1; D perhaps matches TRBD1 (6 bases). Germline CDR1 reads MGHRA; CDR2 reads YSYEKL. V lost 1 base, J lost 7 bases, and 10 bases lay in between. The CDR3 spans 13 residues. CDR3 protein: CASSQGSGDEAFF. The CDR3 DNA sequence: TGCGCCAGCAGCCAAGGGTCAGGGGATGAAGCTTTCTTT.

This clonotype was seen more than once but under ten times. The genes are TRBV25-1 and TRBJ2-5; the D gene is possibly TRBD2 (7 bases). Germline V gives CDR1 MGHDK, CDR2 SYGVNS. This CDR3 has 15 residues. V shed 3 bases and J shed 4 bases, with 15 bases lying between them. Here the CDR3 reads CASSEGGLPPETQYF. The DNA of the CDR3 is TGTGCCAGCAGTGAGGGGGGGCTACCCCCAGAGACCCAGTACTTC.

The chain couples TRBV15 to TRBJ2-5; D is perhaps TRBD1 (5 bases). CDR3 length: 16 residues. Germline CDR1 LNHNV, CDR2 YYDKDF (reference sequence). V shed 0 bases and J shed 7 bases, with 18 bases lying between them. The CDR3 bases are TGTGCCACCAGCAGAGACAATTCAGGGCAGAAAGGGACCCAGTACTTC. Amino acid sequence: CATSRDNSGQKGTQYF. The variable domain in full, with the rest retrieved from reference TRBV15 and TRBJ2-5, is DAMVIQNPRYQVTQFGKPVTLSCSQTLNHNVMYWYQQKSSQAPKLLFHYYDKDFNNEADTPDNFQSRRPNTSFCFLDIRSPGLGDTAMYLCATSRDNSGQKGTQYFGPGTRLLVL.

CDR3 coding DNA: TGTGCCAGCAGCTCCCGACAGGGCACCGCCTACGAGCAGTACTTC. Protein: CASSSRQGTAYEQYF. The genes are TRBV7-8 and TRBJ2-7, with 7 bases fitting TRBD1. J was trimmed by 2 bases and V by 4 bases; bases with no gene match: 8. CDR1 and CDR2 from the germline V gene are SGHVS and FQNEAQ. This CDR3 region has 15 residues.

This clonotype has only a few counts. The chain combines TRBV7-6 with TRBJ2-5, with 16 bases lining up with TRBD2. The CDR3 runs 17 residues. V lost 5 bases, J lost 3 bases, and 6 bases stayed unmatched. Germline assignment: CDR1 SGHVS and CDR2 FNYEAQ. The CDR3 sequence is CASSLGTSGGAEETQYF. The DNA for the CDR3 is TGTGCCAGCAGCCTTGGGACTAGCGGGGGGGCCGAAGAGACCCAGTACTTC. Based on the CDR3 plus reference TRBV7-6 and TRBJ2-5, the full variable domain is GAGVSQSPRYKVTKRGQDVALRCDPISGHVSLYWYRQALGQGPEFLTYFNYEAQQDKSGLPNDRFSAERPEGSISTLTIQRTEQRDSAMYRCASSLGTSGGAEETQYFGPGTRLLVL.

This clonotype was counted between two and nine times. The chain uses TRBV7-6 and TRBJ2-7; D is perhaps TRBD1 (7 bases). The CDR3 has 14 amino acids. CDR1 is SGHVS and CDR2 is FNYEAQ in the germline V gene. Trimming stripped 1 base from V and 5 bases from J, with 12 bases between. The CDR3 nucleotides are TGTGCCAGCAGCTTAGATGTCAGGGGGGACGAGCAGTACTTC. This codes for CASSLDVRGDEQYF.

This clonotype has ten or more counts. The rearrangement uses TRBV29-1 and TRBJ2-7, with unresolved D. The germline V gene encodes CDR1 SQVTM and CDR2 ANQGSEA. Trimming cost V 2 bases and J 0 bases, with 8 bases left between them. The CDR3 runs 13 residues. The CDR3 loop is CSVESRSSYEQYF. CDR3 sequence (DNA): TGCAGCGTTGAAAGTCGTAGCTCCTACGAGCAGTACTTC.

The chain employs TRBV7-9 and TRBJ1-2; D unclear. Germline CDR1 is SEHNR and CDR2 is FQNEAQ (reference sequence). V lost 4 bases to trimming and J lost 8 bases, with 14 bases between them. This CDR3 is 13 amino acids long. The CDR3, as DNA: TGTGCCAGCAGCTCGACCGAATTGAGGGGCTACACCTTC. It translates to CASSSTELRGYTF. Full variable domain (remainder filled in from reference TRBV7-9 and TRBJ1-2): DTGVSQNPRHKITKRGQNVTFRCDPISEHNRLYWYRQTLGQGPEFLTYFQNEAQLEKSRLLSDRFSAERPKGSFSTLEIQRTEQGDSAMYLCASSSTELRGYTFGSGTRLTVV.

This chain connects TRBV4-2 to TRBJ2-1; D is perhaps TRBD1 or TRBD2 (5 bases each). In germline, CDR1 is LGHNA, CDR2 YNFKEQ. There are 16 residues in the CDR3. The germline V and J ends were trimmed by 3 bases and 5 bases, with 17 bases remaining between them. CDR3 DNA sequence: TGTGCCAGCAGCCATGAAAGTGGGGGAACTAACAATGAGCAGTTCTTC. It translates to CASSHESGGTNNEQFF.

This clonotype was seen a handful of times. The chain carries TRBV5-6 and TRBJ1-1, with 9 nucleotides matching TRBD1. The CDR3 extends over 13 amino acids. The germline V gene has CDR1 SGHDT and CDR2 YYEEEE. V lost 4 bases, J lost 11 bases, and 9 bases stayed unmatched. The CDR3 coding sequence is TGTGCCAGCAGCGGCCGACAGGGGGAAAGGGCTTTCTTT. Translation gives CASSGRQGERAFF. Based on the CDR3 plus reference TRBV5-6 and TRBJ1-1, the full variable domain is DAGVTQSPTHLIKTRGQQVTLRCSPKSGHDTVSWYQQALGQGPQFIFQYYEEEERQRGNFPDRFSGHQFPNYSSELNVNALLLGDSALYLCASSGRQGERAFFGQGTRLTVV.

The gene calls are TRBV7-8 and TRBJ2-7; TRBD1 is a possible D gene (6 bases). There are 17 residues in the CDR3. Germline CDR1 is SGHVS and CDR2 is FQNEAQ. The V end was cut by 5 bases, the J end by 1 base, with 21 bases between. The CDR3 nucleotides read TGTGCCAGCAGCCCGATCGGGCAGGGGATGTTATCCTACGAGCAGTACTTC. This gives the protein CASSPIGQGMLSYEQYF. The variable domain in full, with the rest retrieved from reference TRBV7-8 and TRBJ2-7, is GAGVSQSPRYKVAKRGQDVALRCDPISGHVSLFWYQQALGQGPEFLTYFQNEAQLDKSGLPSDRFFAERPEGSVSTLKIQRTQQEDSAVYLCASSPIGQGMLSYEQYFGPGTRLTVT.

This clonotype was seen a handful of times. The rearrangement links TRBV7-9 to TRBJ2-1; possible D gene TRBD1, 6 bases. The CDR3 spans 11 residues. Trimming cost V 10 bases and J 10 bases, with 14 bases left between them. Per the germline V gene, CDR1 is SEHNR and CDR2 is FQNEAQ (reference sequence). This CDR3 is CATRSRGEQFF. In DNA, the CDR3 is TGTGCCACCCGGTCCAGGGGAGAGCAGTTCTTC.

The chain recombines TRBV27 with TRBJ1-1, with 8 bases lining up with TRBD1. Germline CDR1 is MNHEY and CDR2 is SMNVEV (reference sequence). The V and J ends lost 5 bases and 3 bases, in that order; junction bases with no gene match: 11. The CDR3 runs 16 residues. CDR3 residues: CASSPGQGMRYTEAFF. As DNA, the CDR3 is TGTGCCAGCAGTCCCGGACAGGGTATGCGGTACACTGAAGCTTTCTTT.

This clonotype turned up a few times. V gene TRBV10-3 combines with J gene TRBJ2-5, with D possibly matching TRBD1 (6 bases). TRBJ2-1 explains the end of the DNA better; the J call may be wrong. Germline CDR1 is ENHRY and CDR2 is SYGVKD. The CDR3 has 13 amino acids. As DNA, the CDR3 is TGTGCCATCAGTGGAAACCAGGGGTGGGAGCAGTTCTTC. Its translation is CAISGNQGWEQFF.

The chain uses TRBV14 and TRBJ1-1, with 11 bases matching TRBD1. Germline assignment: CDR1 SGHDN and CDR2 FVKESK. This CDR3 has 15 amino acids. The V and J ends lost 5 bases and 3 bases, in that order; junction bases with no gene match: 5. As DNA, the CDR3 is TGTGCCAGCAGCTTCGGGACAGGGGGGGACACTGAAGCTTTCTTT. Translating gives CASSFGTGGDTEAFF.

This clonotype was observed a handful of times. The chain carries TRBV7-2 and TRBJ2-5; D gene uncertain. Trimming removed 5 bases at V and 0 bases at J, with 10 bases between. The CDR3 is 14 residues long. The V gene's germline CDR1 is SGHTA and CDR2 FQGNSA. In DNA, the CDR3 is TGTGCCAGCAGCCCACTCAGGTACCAAGAGACCCAGTACTTC. Its protein is CASSPLRYQETQYF.

In its sample, this clonotype was seen once. The V call is TRBV5-1, the J call TRBJ1-1; 8 bases map to TRBD1. CDR1 and CDR2 from the germline V gene are SGHRS and YFSETQ. The CDR3 has 16 residues. J gave up 1 base and V 2 bases, and 7 bases lay outside the gene matches. In DNA form, the CDR3 reads TGCGCCAGCAGCTTCACGCAGGGGGCGCGGAACACTGAAGCTTTCTTT. Translation gives CASSFTQGARNTEAFF.

The chain carries TRBV12-3 or TRBV12-4 and TRBJ1-1; D is undetermined. This CDR3 is 12 amino acids long. Between the trimmed V and J ends, which lost 6 bases and 5 bases, there was a span of 10 bases. As DNA, the CDR3 is TGTGCCAGCAGAACCCTCATGACTGAAGCTTTCTTT. Translated: CASRTLMTEAFF.

Only a few counts were recorded for this clonotype. The chain joins TRBV5-6 to TRBJ2-1; TRBD2 agrees at 11 bases. The CDR3 spans 16 residues. V lost 4 bases to trimming and J lost 7 bases; unmatched junction nucleotides: 10. Germline-derived CDR1 and CDR2 are SGHDT and YYEEEE. The CDR3 loop reads CASSPLAGGTINEQFF. For the CDR3, the DNA is TGTGCCAGCAGCCCTTTAGCGGGAGGGACAATAAATGAGCAGTTCTTC.

The rearrangement joins TRBV7-2 to TRBJ2-5; D remains ambiguous. The CDR3 totals 14 residues. Trimming took off 7 bases at V and 4 bases at J, with 16 bases between the two ends. Per the germline V gene, CDR1 is SGHTA and CDR2 is FQGNSA. CDR3 in amino acids: CASTFQVGIETQYF. CDR3 nucleotide sequence: TGTGCCAGCACCTTCCAAGTAGGCATAGAGACCCAGTACTTC.

The sample holds a few counts of this clonotype. V gene TRBV7-2 combines with J gene TRBJ2-3; D might be TRBD2 (5 bases). From germline, CDR1 is SGHTA and CDR2 FQGNSA. V lost 4 bases and J 4 bases, leaving 18 bases between the germline ends. The CDR3 totals 16 residues. Written as DNA, the CDR3 is TGTGCCAGCAGCTCCAATCCGGCGGGTATCCCAGATACGCAGTATTTT. It specifies CASSSNPAGIPDTQYF.

The CDR3 bases are TGCAGTGCTAGGCTTCCCAATGAGCAGTTCTTC. It specifies CSARLPNEQFF. The chain recombines TRBV20-1 with TRBJ2-1; no firm D call. Per germline, CDR1 DFQATT and CDR2 SNEGSKA (reference sequence). The ends were cut back, 3 bases at V and 6 bases at J, with 6 bases in the middle. The CDR3 consists of 11 residues.

The V and J genes are TRBV29-1 and TRBJ2-5, with D tentatively TRBD1 or TRBD2 (5 bases each). The assigned J gene may be wrong: the sequence end matches TRBJ2-1 better. Germline lookup yields CDR1 SQVTM and CDR2 ANQGSEA. The CDR3 is 13 residues long. CDR3 region: CSVEDLGPDEQFF. The CDR3 nucleotides read TGCAGCGTTGAAGATCTGGGACCCGATGAGCAGTTCTTC.

V is TRBV9 and J is TRBJ1-4; perhaps TRBD1 as D (5 bases). The CDR3 is made up of 13 amino acids. Germline V gene data show CDR1 as SGDLS and CDR2 as YYNGEE. Between the trimmed V and J ends, which lost 4 bases and 8 bases, there was a span of 12 bases. The CDR3 loop reads CASSPEGAEKLFF. The CDR3 nucleotides are TGTGCCAGCAGCCCAGAAGGGGCGGAAAAACTGTTTTTT. The full variable domain, rest sourced from reference TRBV9 and TRBJ1-4, is DSGVTQTPKHLITATGQRVTLRCSPRSGDLSVYWYQQSLDQGLQFLIQYYNGEERAKGNILERFSAQQFPDLHSELNLSSLELGDSALYFCASSPEGAEKLFFGSGTQLSVL.